Presented here are 15 T cell receptor beta chains from one specimen sequenced in a study of shared clonotypes between healthy human individuals. Some clones are missing from TCRdb's copy, which holds only in-frame ones; the method was immunoSEQ multiplex PCR. The sample lists 760,000 or so clones; around 96% were seen once. CD45RO-negative CD8 cells positively selected for CCR7 made up the naive population, which excluded terminally differentiated effector memory CD45RA+ cells. The sequenced sample was naive CD8+ T cells sorted from blood. The receptors come from a man aged 30 to 45 in good health.

V usage is TRBV10-3 and J usage is TRBJ2-3; D could derive from TRBD1 or TRBD2 (5 bases each). This CDR3 is built from 14 residues. Trimming left V 10 bases short and J 3 bases short, with 17 bases between. Germline V lookup: CDR1 ENHRY, CDR2 SYGVKD. Written as DNA, the CDR3 is TGTGCCACTATAAGGGGAGCAACGACAGATACGCAGTATTTT. Translating gives CATIRGATTDTQYF.

This chain connects TRBV28 to TRBJ2-3; 9 nucleotides agree with TRBD1. V trimming: 7 bases; J trimming: 5 bases; junction bases outside the gene matches: 4. This CDR3 comprises 13 residues. Per germline, CDR1 MDHEN and CDR2 SYDVKM. This CDR3 is CASTLTGGDTQYF. In DNA, the CDR3 is TGTGCCAGCACCCTGACAGGGGGAGATACGCAGTATTTT.

V usage is TRBV29-1 and J usage is TRBJ2-3; weak D call: TRBD1 (6 bases). This CDR3 contains 14 residues. The V gene lost 4 bases and the J gene lost 4 bases, with 15 bases spanning the gap. In germline, CDR1 is SQVTM, CDR2 ANQGSEA. CDR3: CSVVAVSGADTQYF. CDR3 in DNA: TGCAGCGTTGTCGCGGTTTCAGGGGCAGATACGCAGTATTTT.

V is TRBV5-8 and J is TRBJ1-2; D gene ambiguous. From germline, CDR1 is SGHTS and CDR2 YDEGEE. The CDR3 covers 13 residues. V was trimmed by 6 bases and J by 2 bases, leaving 11 bases between them. For the CDR3, the DNA is TGTGCCAGCACCAACCAGGTGAACTATGGCTACACCTTC. Translating gives CASTNQVNYGYTF.

A remark on this clone: At the DNA level, this CDR3 is encoded by other sequences in the same sample as well. The rearrangement uses TRBV7-9 and TRBJ2-2, with D unresolved. Trimming took 2 bases from V and 5 from J, leaving 12 bases between them. The CDR3 extends over 15 amino acids. Germline V CDR1 and CDR2: SEHNR, FQNEAQ (reference sequence). CDR3 nucleotide sequence: TGTGCCAGCAGCTTAAGTCCCCGTGGGACCGGGGAGCTGTTTTTT. This gives the protein CASSLSPRGTGELFF.

The chain couples TRBV19 to TRBJ2-7, with TRBD1 matching over 12 bases. This CDR3 spans 16 amino acids. V shed 1 base and J 5 bases; nucleotides not matched to a gene: 6. The V gene's germline CDR1 is LNHDA and CDR2 SQIVND (reference sequence). The CDR3 DNA follows: TGTGCCAGTAGTATAGGACTTGGGACAGGGGGCGACGAGCAGTACTTC. This codes for CASSIGLGTGGDEQYF.

V gene TRBV10-3 combines with J gene TRBJ2-3; D unclear. CDR1 is ENHRY, CDR2 SYGVKD, per germline. CDR3 length: 15 amino acids. V shed 3 bases and J shed 4 bases, with 14 bases lying between them. CDR3 residues: CAISDPRSASDTQYF. CDR3 in DNA: TGTGCCATCAGTGATCCAAGGAGCGCTTCAGATACGCAGTATTTT.

The chain combines TRBV2 with TRBJ1-4, with D perhaps TRBD1 (5 bases). CDR3 size: 16 residues. The germline V gene has CDR1 SNHLY and CDR2 FYNNEI. V gave up 8 bases and J gave up 0 bases, with 16 bases separating them. In nucleotides, the CDR3 is TGTGCCAGCGATAGACCGGGGGAAGCAACTAATGAAAAACTGTTTTTT. Amino acid sequence: CASDRPGEATNEKLFF.

For this clone: The same CDR3 is also encoded by other DNA sequences in this sample. V is TRBV7-9 and J is TRBJ2-5, with 7 positions matching TRBD2. Unmatched junction bases numbered 1, after V lost 0 bases and J lost 0 bases. The CDR3 sequence is 15 residues long. Germline CDR1 is SEHNR and CDR2 is FQNEAQ (reference sequence). CDR3 residues: CASSLAGGYQETQYF. The CDR3 bases are TGTGCCAGCAGCTTAGCGGGGGGGTACCAAGAGACCCAGTACTTC.

V is TRBV18 and J is TRBJ2-7; D may match TRBD1 or TRBD2 (5 bases each). Germline assignment: CDR1 KGHSH and CDR2 LQKENI. The germline V and J ends were trimmed by 2 bases and 5 bases, with 19 bases remaining between them. This CDR3 is built from 16 residues. CDR3 amino acids: CASSPDGVGVRNEQYF. For the CDR3, the DNA is TGTGCCAGCTCACCAGACGGGGTAGGGGTAAGAAACGAGCAGTACTTC.

Points on this clone: Other nucleotide sequences from this sample produce the same CDR3. The chain is built from TRBV15 and TRBJ2-7; no clear D gene. V lost 0 bases and J lost 4, with 7 bases in between. CDR3 length: 13 amino acids. Germline CDR1 and CDR2: LNHNV and YYDKDF (reference sequence). The CDR3 region is CATSRDLSYEQYF. DNA of the CDR3: TGTGCCACCAGCAGAGATCTGTCGTACGAGCAGTACTTC.

V is TRBV28 and J is TRBJ1-5, with 8 bases matching TRBD1. Per the germline V gene, CDR1 is MDHEN and CDR2 is SYDVKM. The trim removed 2 bases at V and 5 bases at J, leaving 11 bases unmatched. The CDR3 spans 17 residues. CDR3 coding DNA: TGTGCCAGCAGTTTACGGGGGTCAGGGACAGGAGATCAGCCCCAGCATTTT. Translated, it gives CASSLRGSGTGDQPQHF.

The V and J genes are TRBV12-5 and TRBJ2-1; no reliable D call. CDR3 length: 17 residues. Trimming removed 7 bases from V and 5 bases from J, with 24 bases in between. Germline V gene data show CDR1 as LGHNT and CDR2 as FRNRAP. As DNA, the CDR3 is TGTGCTAGTGATCTCAAGCGTAGGATACCGTTAGACAATGAGCAGTTCTTC. Protein sequence: CASDLKRRIPLDNEQFF. Using reference TRBV12-5 and TRBJ2-1 for the parts outside the CDR3, the full variable domain is DARVTQTPRHKVTEMGQEVTMRCQPILGHNTVFWYRQTMMQGLELLAYFRNRAPLDDSGMPKDRFSAEMPDATLATLKIQPSEPRDSAVYFCASDLKRRIPLDNEQFFGPGTRLTVL.

The chain recombines TRBV6-5 with TRBJ1-4; a weak D match, TRBD1 (5 bases). Germline CDR1 and CDR2: MNHEY and SVGAGI. V lost 6 bases and J 6 bases, leaving 8 bases between the germline ends. This CDR3 contains 12 residues. CDR3: CASRSRDEKLFF. The CDR3 bases are TGTGCCAGCAGATCCAGGGATGAAAAACTGTTTTTT.

The genes are TRBV7-9 and TRBJ1-2; D is undetermined. The germline V gene has CDR1 SEHNR and CDR2 FQNEAQ (reference sequence). The CDR3 is 15 residues long. V lost 5 bases, J lost 5 bases, and 18 bases lay in between. The CDR3 DNA reads TGTGCCAGCAGCGCAGCCCGATCAGGATCATATGGCTACACCTTC. Protein sequence: CASSAARSGSYGYTF.